Detailed here is one T cell receptor (beta chain). The sample comes from a study of T cells in tumors after PD-1 blockade. Study information: Patients received pembrolizumab 200 mg every 3 weeks or cemiplimab 350 mg every 2 weeks.

Tumor or blood genomic DNA was sequenced, with inputs of about 616 ng to 6,004 ng. Generated by immunoSEQ multiplex PCR, the TCRdb table keeps only in-frame clones and is missing some. The sample includes roughly 48,000 clones, over 70% seen only once; the top ten take approximately 4%. The ends were cut back, 5 bases at V and 1 base at J, with 11 bases in the middle. The CDR3 length is 14 residues. From germline, CDR1 is KGHSH and CDR2 LQKENI. Here the sequenced sample was PBMCs, taken before anti-PD-1 treatment. The clonotype comes from a human donor with basal cell carcinoma. The chain uses TRBV18 and TRBJ2-5, with no clear D. The CDR3, as DNA: TGTGCCAGCTCAAACGAAAAGGTCCAAGAGACCCAGTACTTC. Protein product: CASSNEKVQETQYF. Using reference TRBV18 and TRBJ2-5 for the parts outside the CDR3, the full variable domain is NAGVMQNPRHLVRRRGQEARLRCSPMKGHSHVYWYRQLPEEGLKFMVYLQKENIIDESGMPKERFSAEFPKEGPSILRIQQVVRGDSAAYFCASSNEKVQETQYFGPGTRLLVL.